The rows below give T cell receptor beta chains drawn from one sample of a study of cytomegalovirus exposure and HLA in healthy donors. Clones were read by immunoSEQ multiplex PCR, and TCRdb kept only the in-frame ones, dropping some. The profile shows about 190,000 clones, over 70% of them singletons. Sequencing was performed on PBMCs. The receptors were sampled from a middle-aged man in good health and CMV-seronegative. Each CDR3 is given with its conserved first and last residue. Fields, in order: CDR3 length, clone size, D gene, J gene, V gene, CDR3 protein, CDR3 DNA. A D gene is named only where the DNA matches it firmly. Size values are once, few and many counts, or a class for expanded clones, and some rows have none.

len: 15
abundance: .
d_gene: .
j_gene: TRBJ1-4
v_gene: TRBV5-1
CDR3aa: CASSPSQDPNEKLFF
CDR3nt: TGCGCCAGCAGCCCCTCACAGGACCCTAATGAAAAACTGTTTTTT

len: 14
abundance: .
d_gene: .
j_gene: TRBJ1-6
v_gene: TRBV18
CDR3aa: CASSPTDDNSPLHF
CDR3nt: TGTGCCAGCTCACCCACAGACGATAATTCACCCCTCCACTTT

len: 15
abundance: .
d_gene: .
j_gene: TRBJ2-7
v_gene: TRBV7-9
CDR3aa: CASSLAVTPGHEQYF
CDR3nt: TGTGCCAGCAGCTTAGCGGTGACTCCTGGCCACGAGCAGTACTTC

len: 15
abundance: .
d_gene: TRBD2
j_gene: TRBJ2-5
v_gene: TRBV2
CDR3aa: CASRASGGWQETQYF
CDR3nt: TGTGCCAGCAGAGCTAGCGGGGGTTGGCAAGAGACCCAGTACTTC

len: 13
abundance: .
d_gene: TRBD1
j_gene: TRBJ2-1
v_gene: TRBV19
CDR3aa: CATQGQDYNEQFF
CDR3nt: TGTGCCACCCAGGGACAGGATTACAATGAGCAGTTCTTC

len: 13
abundance: .
d_gene: .
j_gene: TRBJ1-5
v_gene: TRBV18
CDR3aa: CASSPGGGQPQHF
CDR3nt: TGTGCCAGCTCACCGGGAGGAGGTCAGCCCCAGCATTTT

len: 16
abundance: few
d_gene: TRBD2
j_gene: TRBJ2-7
v_gene: TRBV30
CDR3aa: CAWSQIAGPGPNEQYF
CDR3nt: TGTGCCTGGAGCCAGATAGCGGGGCCCGGCCCTAACGAGCAGTACTTC

len: 16
abundance: many
d_gene: TRBD2
j_gene: TRBJ2-1
v_gene: TRBV7-9
CDR3aa: CASSRLAGDLYNEQFF
CDR3nt: TGTGCCAGCAGTCGTCTAGCGGGGGACCTTTACAATGAGCAGTTCTTC

len: 11
abundance: .
d_gene: TRBD2
j_gene: TRBJ2-5
v_gene: TRBV20-1
CDR3aa: CSATPGGTQYF
CDR3nt: TGCAGTGCTACACCGGGAGGGACCCAGTACTTC

len: 14
abundance: .
d_gene: TRBD1
j_gene: TRBJ2-2
v_gene: TRBV7-9
CDR3aa: CASSPTGDTGELFF
CDR3nt: TGTGCCAGCAGCCCTACAGGGGACACCGGGGAGCTGTTTTTT